This T cell receptor (beta chain) comes out of a study of identical twins. TCRdb independently ran MiXCR on the 5' RACE reads; one entry per CDR3 protein. The sample holds about 470,000 distinct CDR3 sequences, 24% seen once. Study-wide results and caveats: Excess twin sharing in beta out-of-frame sequences was weaker. There were fewer insertions in abundant cord blood beta clonotypes, but memory repertoires showed no such pattern.

The length of the CDR3 is 12 residues. The V end lost 6 bases, the J end lost 1 base, and 7 bases lay between the germline ends. Germline V lookup: CDR1 SGHRS, CDR2 YFSETQ. This clonotype has more than one count but fewer than ten. As yet, its antigen is unknown. These records were also assigned to another study, of T cells expressing NK-cell markers.

The genes are TRBV5-1 and TRBJ1-1; no firm D call. This receptor was taken from a woman younger than 35 in good health. Sequencing was carried out using CD4+ T cells sorted from blood. For the CDR3, the DNA is TGCGCCAGCAACGGTGGGAACACTGAAGCTTTCTTT. This encodes CASNGGNTEAFF.